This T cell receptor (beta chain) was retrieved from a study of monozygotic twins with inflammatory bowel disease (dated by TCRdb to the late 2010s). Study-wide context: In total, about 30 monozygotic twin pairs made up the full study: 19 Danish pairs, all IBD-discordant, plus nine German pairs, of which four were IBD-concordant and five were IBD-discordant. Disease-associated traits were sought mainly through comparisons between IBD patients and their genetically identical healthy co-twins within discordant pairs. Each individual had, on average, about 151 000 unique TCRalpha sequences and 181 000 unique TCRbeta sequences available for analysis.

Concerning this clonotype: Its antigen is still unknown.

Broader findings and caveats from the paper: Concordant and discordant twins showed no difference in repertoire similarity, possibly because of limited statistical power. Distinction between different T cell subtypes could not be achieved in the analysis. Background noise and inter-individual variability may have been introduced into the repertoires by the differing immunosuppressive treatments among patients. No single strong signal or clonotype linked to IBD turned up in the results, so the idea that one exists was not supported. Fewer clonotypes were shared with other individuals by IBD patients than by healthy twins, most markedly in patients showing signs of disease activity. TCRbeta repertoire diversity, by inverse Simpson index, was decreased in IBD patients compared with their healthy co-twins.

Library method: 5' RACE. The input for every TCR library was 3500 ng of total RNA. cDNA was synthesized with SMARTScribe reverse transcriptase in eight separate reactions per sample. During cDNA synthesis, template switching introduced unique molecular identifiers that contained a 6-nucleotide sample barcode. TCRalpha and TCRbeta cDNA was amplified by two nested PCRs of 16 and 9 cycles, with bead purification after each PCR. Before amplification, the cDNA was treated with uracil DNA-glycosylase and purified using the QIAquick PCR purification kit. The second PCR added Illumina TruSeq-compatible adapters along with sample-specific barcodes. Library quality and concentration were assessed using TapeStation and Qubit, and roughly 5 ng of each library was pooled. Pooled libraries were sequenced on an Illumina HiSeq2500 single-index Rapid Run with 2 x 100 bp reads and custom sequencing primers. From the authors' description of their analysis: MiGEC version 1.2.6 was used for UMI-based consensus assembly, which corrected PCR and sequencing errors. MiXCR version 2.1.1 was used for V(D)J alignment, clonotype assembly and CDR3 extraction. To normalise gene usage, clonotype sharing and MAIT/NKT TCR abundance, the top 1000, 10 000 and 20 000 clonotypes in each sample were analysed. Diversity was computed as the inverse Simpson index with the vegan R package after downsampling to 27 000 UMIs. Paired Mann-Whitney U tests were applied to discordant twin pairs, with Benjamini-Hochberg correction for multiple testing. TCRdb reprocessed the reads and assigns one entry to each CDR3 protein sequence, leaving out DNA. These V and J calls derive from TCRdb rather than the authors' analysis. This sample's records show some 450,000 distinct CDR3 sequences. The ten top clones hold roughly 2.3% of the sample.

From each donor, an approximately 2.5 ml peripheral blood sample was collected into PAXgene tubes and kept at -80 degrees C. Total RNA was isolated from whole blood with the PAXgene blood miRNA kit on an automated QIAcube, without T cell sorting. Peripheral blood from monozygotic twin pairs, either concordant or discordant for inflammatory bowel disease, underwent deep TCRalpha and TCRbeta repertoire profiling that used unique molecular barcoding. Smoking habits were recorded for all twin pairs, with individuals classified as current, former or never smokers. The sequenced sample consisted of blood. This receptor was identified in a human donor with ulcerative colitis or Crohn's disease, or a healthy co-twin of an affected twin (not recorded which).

This receptor has the CDR3 CASRRTGNKNTDAFF. The rearranged chain carries TRBV6-1 and TRBJ1-1; the D gene TCRdb calls, TRBD1, cannot be checked with no DNA. CDR1 and CDR2 (MNHNS, SASEGT) derive from the germline V gene. The CDR3 measures 15 amino acids from cysteine to phenylalanine. No DNA sequence is on record.